The 30 T cell receptor beta chains below all came from one sample that was sequenced in a study of blood T cell repertoires in COVID-19. Sequencing was performed with immunoSEQ multiplex PCR; in TCRdb, only in-frame clones are kept and a portion is missing. This table has about 48,000 clones, approximately 80% appearing once. The material sequenced was peripheral blood. These receptors were collected from a man aged 65 to 79 with acute or convalescent COVID-19.

The CDR3 region has the DNA TGTGCCAGCAGCGTAGGGGGACTTCAGCCGGATACGCAGTATTTT. It translates to CASSVGGLQPDTQYF. The chain is built from TRBV9 and TRBJ2-3; a weak D match, TRBD2 (6 bases). This CDR3 comprises 15 residues. Looked up from germline, CDR1 is SGDLS and CDR2 is YYNGEE. V lost 0 bases and J 6 bases, leaving 14 bases between the germline ends.

This clone appeared once. The chain links TRBV4-2 to TRBJ2-5, with D unclear. The germline CDR1 and CDR2 sequences are LGHNA and YNFKEQ. V lost 4 bases to trimming and J lost 5 bases, with 11 bases between them. This CDR3 contains 13 residues. CDR3 DNA: TGTGCCAGCAGCCCCAGGTCGTTGGAGACCCAGTACTTC. Its protein product is CASSPRSLETQYF.

The chain combines TRBV4-1 with TRBJ2-7, with D maybe TRBD1 (5 bases). Per germline, CDR1 MGHRA and CDR2 YSYEKL. This CDR3 has 15 residues. Trimming pared 0 bases from V and 0 bases from J, leaving 9 bases between. The CDR3 DNA reads TGCGCCAGCAGCCAAGAAAGACAGCCCTCCTACGAGCAGTACTTC. It translates to CASSQERQPSYEQYF.

Only a few counts were recorded for this clone. DNA for the CDR3: TGCGCCAGCAGCCTTCCGAACACCGGGGAGCTGTTTTTT. It translates to CASSLPNTGELFF. The chain uses TRBV5-1 and TRBJ2-2; the D is unclear. The CDR3 loop spans 13 amino acids. Germline CDR1 reads SGHRS; CDR2 reads YFSETQ. V was clipped by 4 bases and J by 0 bases, with 4 bases between them.

The sample holds one count of this clone. For the CDR3, the DNA is TGTGCCAGCAGTTACGTGACTGTGAACACTGAAGCTTTCTTT. Its protein product is CASSYVTVNTEAFF. The rearrangement uses TRBV6-2 or TRBV6-3 and TRBJ1-1; D remains ambiguous. CDR1 and CDR2 from the germline V gene are MNHEY and SVGEGT. The V end was cut by 2 bases, the J end by 0 bases, with 7 bases between. This CDR3 is 14 amino acids long.

The CDR3 nucleotides read TGTGCCAGCTCACCACCCACTCGGACCGGGGAGCTGTTTTTT. Its protein is CASSPPTRTGELFF. The V call is TRBV18, the J call TRBJ2-2; no definite D call. Germline V gene lookup returns CDR1 KGHSH and CDR2 LQKENI. This CDR3 has 14 residues. V was shortened by 0 bases and J by 5 bases, with 7 bases between the two germline ends.

This chain uses TRBV28 with TRBJ1-4; no reliable D call. This CDR3 is 18 amino acids long. With 4 bases removed from V and 1 base from J, the gap between germline ends came to 19 bases. Germline loops: CDR1 MDHEN, CDR2 SYDVKM. For the CDR3, the DNA is TGTGCCAGCAGTTCCAATTCCGGGCTCGGGAAAACTAATGAAAAACTGTTTTTT. It specifies CASSSNSGLGKTNEKLFF.

The CDR3 protein is CASSPISGGYNEQFF. CDR3 DNA: TGTGCCAGCAGCCCGATCAGCGGGGGTTACAATGAGCAGTTCTTC. V usage is TRBV7-7 and J usage is TRBJ2-1, with 8 bases fitting TRBD2. The V gene's germline CDR1 is SSHAT and CDR2 FNYEAQ (reference sequence). CDR3 length: 15 residues. The V and J ends lost 5 bases and 4 bases, in that order; junction bases with no gene match: 7. The full variable domain, in which reference TRBV7-7 and TRBJ2-1 provide the parts outside the CDR3, is GAGVSQSPRYKVTKRGQDVTLRCDPISSHATLYWYQQALGQGPEFLTYFNYEAQPDKSGLPSDRFSAERPEGSISTLTIQRTEQRDSAMYRCASSPISGGYNEQFFGPGTRLTVL.

The rearrangement uses TRBV11-3 and TRBJ1-1, with D maybe TRBD1 (5 bases). Trimming stripped 1 base from V and 1 base from J, with 16 bases between. This CDR3 spans 17 amino acids. The germline CDR1 and CDR2 sequences are SGHNT and YENEEA. The CDR3 DNA sequence: TGTGCCAGCAGCTTAGGAGTGCAGGGCTGGCAGAACACTGAAGCTTTCTTT. It yields the protein CASSLGVQGWQNTEAFF.

The chain is built from TRBV18 and TRBJ2-1, with TRBD2 as a possible D gene (5 bases). This CDR3 is built from 15 residues. Trimming removed 3 bases from V and 6 bases from J, with 15 bases in between. The germline CDR1 and CDR2 sequences are KGHSH and LQKENI. The DNA for the CDR3 is TGTGCCAGCTCACCCCCGGGGTCGTTGAGCAATGAGCAGTTCTTC. This gives the protein CASSPPGSLSNEQFF. Based on the CDR3 plus reference TRBV18 and TRBJ2-1, the full variable domain is NAGVMQNPRHLVRRRGQEARLRCSPMKGHSHVYWYRQLPEEGLKFMVYLQKENIIDESGMPKERFSAEFPKEGPSILRIQQVVRGDSAAYFCASSPPGSLSNEQFFGPGTRLTVL.

J is TRBJ2-5 and V is TRBV6-5; tentatively, D is TRBD2 (5 bases). This CDR3 region has 14 residues. Germline CDR1 is MNHEY and CDR2 is SVGAGI. V lost 6 bases to trimming and J lost 3 bases, with 14 bases between them. CDR3 bases: TGTGCCAGCAGCCGAACGGGGTTTGAAGAGACCCAGTACTTC. Amino acids: CASSRTGFEETQYF.

The chain recombines TRBV11-2 with TRBJ1-2; TRBD1 is a possible D gene (6 bases). CDR1 SGHAT and CDR2 FQNNGV come from the germline V gene. The CDR3 length is 15 residues. V was pared by 5 bases and J by 8 bases, with 21 bases between. The CDR3 DNA sequence: TGTGCCAGCAGCCCCTCCCAAACAGGGTTCGGCGGCTACACCTTC. Its protein product is CASSPSQTGFGGYTF.

This clone has a single count. This chain links TRBV6-5 with TRBJ1-1; maybe TRBD1 (5 bases). Deletions cut 2 bases from V and 9 bases from J, with 7 bases between. Germline V gives CDR1 MNHEY, CDR2 SVGAGI. The CDR3 runs 11 residues. For the CDR3, the DNA is TGTGCCAGCAGTTACGGGGGGAAAGCTTTCTTT. It is translated as CASSYGGKAFF.

The chain couples TRBV5-1 to TRBJ1-2, with 10 bases matching TRBD1. The CDR3 is 14 amino acids. V dropped 7 bases and J dropped 7; count of bases not matched to a gene: 10. Germline V lookup: CDR1 SGHRS, CDR2 YFSETQ. Here the CDR3 reads CASAIETGGGGYTF. The CDR3 DNA reads TGCGCCAGCGCGATAGAGACAGGGGGCGGTGGCTACACCTTC.

A few counts support this clone. This chain joins TRBV19 and TRBJ1-2, with 12 bases aligning to TRBD1. The CDR3 is made up of 15 amino acids. The germline V gene encodes CDR1 LNHDA and CDR2 SQIVND (reference sequence). The V segment lost 8 bases and the J segment 2 bases; nucleotides outside the gene matches: 6. CDR3 loop: CASGTGGASNYGYTF. The CDR3 bases are TGTGCCAGTGGGACAGGGGGCGCTTCCAACTATGGCTACACCTTC.

This chain uses TRBV6-6 with TRBJ1-2; 12 bases are shared with TRBD1. The germline CDR1 and CDR2 sequences are MNHNY and SVGAGI (reference sequence). This CDR3 spans 14 amino acids. After removal of 2 bases from V and 7 bases from J, the junction contained 2 bases not matched to a gene. The CDR3 DNA reads TGTGCCAGCAGTTACCGGGACAGGGGGCTTGGCTACACCTTC. This translates into CASSYRDRGLGYTF.

The V and J genes are TRBV4-2 and TRBJ2-2; 7 nucleotides match TRBD1. CDR1 and CDR2 (germline): LGHNA, YNFKEQ. The CDR3 extends over 18 amino acids. The junction had 14 bases not matched to a gene; V was cut back by 0 bases and J by 7 bases. The CDR3 sequence is CASSQDNQDRVTGGELFF. The CDR3 DNA reads TGTGCCAGCAGCCAAGATAATCAAGACAGGGTAACGGGCGGGGAGCTGTTTTTT.

This rearrangement joins TRBV4-2 to TRBJ1-5; TRBD1 is a possible D gene (5 bases). This CDR3 contains 15 residues. Deletions cut 4 bases from V and 3 bases from J, with 13 bases between. Germline CDR1 and CDR2: LGHNA and YNFKEQ. The CDR3 region has the DNA TGTGCCAGCAGCCCTGGGGGGTTAGACAATCAGCCCCAGCATTTT. It specifies CASSPGGLDNQPQHF.

The rearrangement links TRBV28 to TRBJ2-5, with 7 bases matching TRBD1. J was trimmed by 5 bases and V by 2 bases; bases with no gene match: 2. Germline-derived CDR1 and CDR2 are MDHEN and SYDVKM. The CDR3 runs to 13 residues. CDR3 sequence (DNA): TGTGCCAGCAGTTTAGTAGGGGGCGAGACCCAGTACTTC. It is translated as CASSLVGGETQYF.

The chain recombines TRBV5-1 with TRBJ2-2; the D gene is possibly TRBD2 (6 bases). This CDR3 spans 15 amino acids. V was trimmed by 0 bases and J by 2 bases, leaving 8 bases between them. In germline, CDR1 is SGHRS, CDR2 YFSETQ. The CDR3 region has the DNA TGCGCCAGCAGCTTGGCTGGACTAAACACCGGGGAGCTGTTTTTT. Protein sequence: CASSLAGLNTGELFF.

The J gene is TRBJ2-7, the V gene TRBV6-5; 8 nucleotides agree with TRBD1. The V segment lost 6 bases and the J segment 7 bases; nucleotides outside the gene matches: 14. CDR3 size: 15 residues. Germline values: CDR1 MNHEY, CDR2 SVGAGI. The CDR3, as DNA: TGTGCCAGCAGGCCGGGTGAAGGTTACAGGGGGGAGCAGTACTTC. This translates into CASRPGEGYRGEQYF.

The gene calls are TRBV19 and TRBJ1-1; D is perhaps TRBD1 (5 bases). Per the germline V gene, CDR1 is LNHDA and CDR2 is SQIVND (reference sequence). The V gene lost 3 bases and the J gene lost 5 bases, with 16 bases spanning the gap. This CDR3 has 15 amino acids. This CDR3 reads CASSMAGSGVTEAFF. The CDR3 DNA reads as TGTGCCAGTAGTATGGCAGGGAGCGGGGTGACTGAAGCTTTCTTT.

This clone was picked up many times. The V and J genes are TRBV24-1 and TRBJ1-2; 8 bases fit TRBD1. Losses at the gene ends were 2 bases for V and 9 bases for J; bases not matched to a gene: 13. Germline V CDR1 and CDR2: KGHDR, SFDVKD. CDR3 length: 16 amino acids. The chain's CDR3 is CATSDSFGLGQESYTF. CDR3 nucleotide sequence: TGTGCCACCAGTGATTCTTTCGGACTGGGACAGGAGAGCTACACCTTC.

The chain is built from TRBV6-5 and TRBJ2-2; tentative D call: TRBD2 (6 bases). The CDR3 covers 13 residues. The V and J ends lost 7 bases and 3 bases respectively, with 9 bases between them. CDR1 is MNHEY, CDR2 SVGAGI, per germline. In DNA, the CDR3 is TGTGCCAGCACCAGGGAGGACACCGGGGAGCTGTTTTTT. This gives the protein CASTREDTGELFF.

V gene TRBV21-1 combines with J gene TRBJ1-6; TRBD1 is taken as the D call from the table, unchecked against the DNA. TRBV21-1 is reported as a pseudogene. The CDR3 loop spans 15 amino acids. CDR3 amino acids: CASSKVSAGPESLHF. The CDR3, as DNA: TGTGCCAGCAGCAAAGTGTCGGCAGGGCCGGAATCCCTCCACTTT.

The chain couples TRBV4-1 to TRBJ1-1; 10 positions agree with TRBD1. CDR1 is MGHRA, CDR2 YSYEKL, per germline. The CDR3 is 16 amino acids. The J segment lost 9 bases and the V segment lost 3 bases, leaving 13 bases of the junction unmatched. The CDR3 sequence is CASSQLPGQGQRKAFF. For the CDR3, the DNA is TGCGCCAGCAGCCAGTTACCGGGACAGGGGCAGAGAAAAGCTTTCTTT.

The sample holds one count of this clone. The rearrangement joins TRBV18 to TRBJ1-6, with D possibly matching TRBD1 (5 bases). The CDR3 covers 14 residues. V lost 2 bases and J 10 bases, leaving 12 bases between the germline ends. In germline, CDR1 is KGHSH, CDR2 LQKENI. DNA of the CDR3: TGTGCCAGCTCACCAGGAGGGGAGGACTCACCCCTCCACTTT. Translated, it gives CASSPGGEDSPLHF.

This chain connects TRBV4-1 to TRBJ2-4; 15 nucleotides match TRBD2. V lost 2 bases to trimming and J lost 2 bases; unmatched junction nucleotides: 7. Germline values: CDR1 MGHRA, CDR2 YSYEKL. The CDR3 sequence is 19 residues long. CDR3 bases: TGCGCCAGCAGCCAACCGGGACTAGCGGGAGGTCTTCCCAAAAACATTCAGTACTTC. Its protein is CASSQPGLAGGLPKNIQYF.

This chain links TRBV5-6 with TRBJ1-1, with a weak D call TRBD1 (6 bases). With 0 bases removed from V and 1 base from J, the gap between germline ends came to 13 bases. The CDR3 sequence is 16 residues long. Germline assignment: CDR1 SGHDT and CDR2 YYEEEE. The DNA for the CDR3 is TGTGCCAGCAGCTTGGACCTGGGGGGGCCGAACACTGAAGCTTTCTTT. Protein product: CASSLDLGGPNTEAFF.

V and J are TRBV7-2 and TRBJ2-5, with a weak D call TRBD1 (6 bases). In germline, CDR1 is SGHTA, CDR2 FQGNSA. The CDR3 sequence is 14 residues long. V lost 3 bases and J 5 bases, leaving 13 bases between the germline ends. The CDR3 is CASSFEQGPETQYF. The CDR3 bases are TGTGCCAGCAGCTTCGAACAGGGACCGGAGACCCAGTACTTC.